Presented here are 4 T cell receptor beta chains from one specimen sequenced in a study of PD-1 and CTLA-4 blockade in melanoma. Only in-frame clones appear in the TCRdb table, and some are missing; sequencing was by immunoSEQ multiplex PCR. The sample includes 25,000 to 35,000 clones, 85% to 95% of them seen just once. The source was CD8+ T cells from peripheral blood, collected from a patient given anti-PD-1 treatment. The receptor source for this set is a human donor with melanoma.

The chain couples TRBV24-1 to TRBJ2-1; 8 nucleotides agree with TRBD2. Unmatched junction bases numbered 9, after V lost 9 bases and J lost 0 bases. This CDR3 has 16 amino acids. Germline values: CDR1 KGHDR, CDR2 SFDVKD. The CDR3 DNA reads as TGTGCCACCTCGGGGGGGGAAGGGAGCTCCTACAATGAGCAGTTCTTC. Encoded protein: CATSGGEGSSYNEQFF.

The chain recombines TRBV6-5 with TRBJ2-5; a possible D gene is TRBD1 (5 bases). V gave up 5 bases and J gave up 3 bases, with 7 bases separating them. This CDR3 region has 12 residues. Germline V CDR1 and CDR2: MNHEY, SVGAGI. CDR3: CASSRGKETQYF. The CDR3 region has the DNA TGTGCCAGCAGTAGGGGAAAAGAGACCCAGTACTTC.

This chain joins TRBV25-1 and TRBJ2-2; D is unclear. The germline V gene encodes CDR1 MGHDK and CDR2 SYGVNS. This CDR3 region has 16 residues. V lost 1 base and J lost 7, with 16 bases in between. CDR3 DNA sequence: TGTGCCAGCAGTGAATCAACGGTGGCAACTGACGGGGAGCTGTTTTTT. Its protein product is CASSESTVATDGELFF.

The chain recombines TRBV4-2 with TRBJ2-3, with D possibly being TRBD2 (7 bases). Between the trimmed V and J ends, which lost 4 bases and 4 bases, there was a span of 15 bases. From germline, CDR1 is LGHNA and CDR2 YNFKEQ. The CDR3 contains 15 residues. The CDR3 DNA is TGTGCCAGCAGCCCCCTAGGGGGGGGCTCAGATACGCAGTATTTT. It specifies CASSPLGGGSDTQYF.